One sample yielded the 30 T cell receptor beta chains listed below, sequenced in a study of sequential checkpoint blockade in melanoma (dated by TCRdb to between 2018 and 2021). Library construction relied on the immunoSEQ multiplex PCR assay. TCRdb re-hosts the immuneACCESS table, in-frame sequences only. Its copies lack some clones; in the studies checked, an unresolved V gene accounts for under half of them, and the cause for the rest is not known. This sample lists about 17,000 clones; 60% to 75% were detected once. The biggest ten clones account for 11% of the sample. The treatment or condition label on this specimen signifies: randomized to nivolumab then ipilimumab (arm A) or the reverse (arm B). The input for sequencing was CD8+ T cells sorted from blood (inferred from file names), taken from a patient given nivolumab and ipilimumab in sequence. The source of these receptors is a human donor with melanoma.

The sample holds a few counts of this clone. The genes are TRBV30 and TRBJ1-1; 11 nucleotides align to TRBD1. The CDR3 has 13 amino acids. In germline, CDR1 is GTSNPN, CDR2 SVGIG (reference sequence). The V segment lost 8 bases and the J segment 8 bases; nucleotides outside the gene matches: 10. The CDR3 bases are TGTGCCGGAACCGGACAGGGGGCGTTGGAAGCTTTCTTT. Its protein product is CAGTGQGALEAFF.

The rearrangement joins TRBV2 to TRBJ2-6; maybe TRBD1 (6 bases). V was cut by 6 bases and J by 0 bases, with 15 bases left in between. There are 17 residues in the CDR3. CDR1 is SNHLY and CDR2 is FYNNEI in the germline V gene. The CDR3 sequence is CASSEGHLFSGANVLTF. DNA for the CDR3: TGTGCCAGCAGCGAGGGACACCTCTTCTCTGGGGCCAACGTCCTGACTTTC.

The J gene is TRBJ2-5, the V gene TRBV10-3, with 8 bases lining up with TRBD1. Germline CDR1 reads ENHRY; CDR2 reads SYGVKD. With V trimmed by 10 bases and J by 5 bases, 15 bases remained unmatched. The CDR3 spans 15 residues. Written as DNA, the CDR3 is TGTGCCACGACTGGGGACAGGAGTTCAGAGGAGACCCAGTACTTC. It translates to CATTGDRSSEETQYF.

The V gene is TRBV29-1, the J gene TRBJ2-7; 7 bases match TRBD1. The V gene end was trimmed by 0 bases and the J gene end by 7 bases; junction bases not matched to a gene: 6. The CDR3 has 13 residues. Germline V gene lookup returns CDR1 SQVTM and CDR2 ANQGSEA. CDR3 residues: CSVEELDRVEQYF. In DNA form, the CDR3 reads TGCAGCGTTGAAGAGCTAGACAGGGTTGAGCAGTACTTC.

The V call is TRBV4-1, the J call TRBJ1-6, with D maybe TRBD1 (5 bases). The germline CDR1 and CDR2 sequences are MGHRA and YSYEKL. Trimming removed 2 bases at V and 14 bases at J, with 16 bases between. The CDR3 is 14 amino acids. CDR3 loop: CASSQTAQGGTLHF. The CDR3 nucleotides are TGCGCCAGCAGCCAAACCGCCCAGGGAGGAACCCTCCACTTT.

The CDR3 bases are TGTGCCAGCAGTTACGGGACAGGGATTGGCTACACCTTC. Translation: CASSYGTGIGYTF. The chain recombines TRBV6-6 with TRBJ1-2, with 9 nucleotides matching TRBD1. The CDR3 is 13 residues long. V lost 2 bases and J lost 7; bases outside the gene matches: 2. CDR1 and CDR2 (germline): MNHNY, SVGAGI (reference sequence).

V and J are TRBV28 and TRBJ1-5; possibly TRBD1 for D (5 bases). Germline-derived CDR1 and CDR2 are MDHEN and SYDVKM. The length of the CDR3 is 14 residues. V lost 7 bases to trimming and J lost 3 bases, with 13 bases between them. The CDR3 nucleotides are TGTGCCAGCACCTTCGGACAAGCCAATCAGCCCCAGCATTTT. This gives the protein CASTFGQANQPQHF.

The rearrangement uses TRBV6-5 and TRBJ2-7; a possible D gene is TRBD2 (6 bases). Per the germline V gene, CDR1 is MNHEY and CDR2 is SVGAGI. With 7 bases removed from V and 3 bases from J, the gap between germline ends came to 13 bases. The CDR3 sequence is 13 residues long. The CDR3 nucleotides read TGTGCCAGCAATCCCGGGACTCACTACGAGCAGTACTTC. It codes for CASNPGTHYEQYF.

This chain connects TRBV29-1 to TRBJ1-1; tentatively, D is TRBD1 (6 bases). The CDR3 has 10 amino acids. Germline loops: CDR1 SQVTM, CDR2 ANQGSEA. V was trimmed by 4 bases and J by 6 bases, leaving 6 bases between them. CDR3 nucleotide sequence: TGCAGCGTTGGGGGGCCTGAAGCTTTCTTT. Protein: CSVGGPEAFF.

The chain has TRBV6-5 and TRBJ2-5; D might be TRBD1 (6 bases). V was cut by 0 bases and J by 3 bases, with 11 bases left in between. Germline V gene lookup returns CDR1 MNHEY and CDR2 SVGAGI. The CDR3 contains 15 residues. This CDR3 reads CASSYSLRGKETQYF. The CDR3 DNA reads as TGTGCCAGCAGTTACTCGTTAAGGGGGAAAGAGACCCAGTACTTC.

This clone was counted once. This chain connects TRBV11-3 to TRBJ1-1; D uncertain. The V end lost 5 bases, the J end lost 5 bases, and 12 bases lay between the germline ends. Germline CDR1 reads SGHNT; CDR2 reads YENEEA. The CDR3 is 13 amino acids. CDR3 bases: TGTGCCAGCAGCAAGGATAGAGGGACTGAAGCTTTCTTT. Translation gives CASSKDRGTEAFF.

The gene calls are TRBV5-1 and TRBJ2-7; TRBD1 aligns across 10 bases. The CDR3 extends over 14 amino acids. Germline CDR1 is SGHRS and CDR2 is YFSETQ. V was clipped by 2 bases and J by 3 bases; unmatched bases: 2. The CDR3 here is CASSFRDRGYEQYF. The CDR3 bases are TGCGCCAGCAGCTTCCGGGACAGGGGCTACGAGCAGTACTTC.

CDR3 nucleotides: TGTGCCAGCAGCAGAGCGGGACAGGGGACCTCCTACGAGCAGTACTTC. This translates into CASSRAGQGTSYEQYF. This chain uses TRBV7-2 with TRBJ2-7; 10 bases are shared with TRBD1. V shed 5 bases, J shed 0 bases, and the junction held 7 bases outside the gene matches. This CDR3 has 16 residues. Germline loops: CDR1 SGHTA, CDR2 FQGNSA.

The table lists this clone with a few counts. This chain connects TRBV9 to TRBJ2-5, with 9 bases identical to TRBD2. V shed 3 bases and J 4 bases; nucleotides not matched to a gene: 13. Germline-derived CDR1 and CDR2 are SGDLS and YYNGEE. The CDR3 extends over 17 amino acids. This chain's CDR3 is CASSADVAGEGIETQYF. The DNA of the CDR3 is TGTGCCAGCAGCGCCGACGTAGCGGGAGAGGGAATAGAGACCCAGTACTTC.

This chain uses TRBV6-6 with TRBJ2-1, with no clear D. Germline V CDR1 and CDR2: MNHNY, SVGAGI (reference sequence). V was shortened by 6 bases and J by 0 bases, with 9 bases between the two germline ends. The CDR3 has 14 residues. The CDR3 reads CASSRGDSYNEQFF. The CDR3 coding sequence is TGTGCCAGCAGCCGCGGTGACTCCTACAATGAGCAGTTCTTC.

The chain uses TRBV19 and TRBJ1-5; D unresolved. Between the trimmed V and J ends, which lost 5 bases and 2 bases, there was a span of 16 bases. Germline lookup yields CDR1 LNHDA and CDR2 SQIVND (reference sequence). The CDR3 runs to 16 residues. The CDR3 protein is CASSPRSEGGNQPQHF. CDR3 coding DNA: TGTGCCAGTAGTCCTCGCTCCGAGGGTGGCAATCAGCCCCAGCATTTT.

The rearrangement uses TRBV9 and TRBJ1-1, with a possible D match to TRBD1 (6 bases). The germline V gene encodes CDR1 SGDLS and CDR2 YYNGEE. The CDR3 covers 13 residues. V was pared by 3 bases and J by 1 base, with 7 bases between. The CDR3 nucleotides read TGTGCCAGCAGCGGGGACAAGAACACTGAAGCTTTCTTT. Protein sequence: CASSGDKNTEAFF.

A few counts support this clone. The J gene is TRBJ1-1, the V gene TRBV5-8; 7 nucleotides align to TRBD1. Germline lookup yields CDR1 SGHTS and CDR2 YDEGEE. Trimming took 5 bases from V and 0 from J; bases not matched to a gene: 4. The CDR3 is made up of 14 amino acids. DNA of the CDR3: TGTGCCAGCAGTCCGGACAGGATGAACACTGAAGCTTTCTTT. Translated, it gives CASSPDRMNTEAFF. Combining the CDR3 with reference TRBV5-8 and TRBJ1-1 gives the whole variable domain EAGVTQSPTHLIKTRGQQATLRCSPISGHTSVYWYQQALGLGLQFLLWYDEGEERNRGNFPPRFSGRQFPNYSSELNVNALELEDSALYLCASSPDRMNTEAFFGQGTRLTVV.

This chain joins TRBV27 and TRBJ1-2; D is undetermined. Germline V gene sequence: CDR1 MNHEY, CDR2 SMNVEV (reference sequence). This CDR3 contains 14 residues. Trimming took 3 bases from V and 0 from J, leaving 8 bases between them. CDR3 in DNA: TGTGCCAGCAGTTTCTCCAGAACTAACTATGGCTACACCTTC. Protein product: CASSFSRTNYGYTF.

V and J are TRBV6-5 and TRBJ2-7, with 7 positions matching TRBD2. The CDR3 spans 14 residues. The junction had 8 bases not matched to a gene; V was cut back by 3 bases and J by 6 bases. Per germline, CDR1 MNHEY and CDR2 SVGAGI. The CDR3 coding sequence is TGTGCCAGCAGTTATGGGGGGGGAGTAGGCGAGCAGTACTTC. It yields the protein CASSYGGGVGEQYF.

The CDR3 nucleotides read TGTGCCAGCAGCTTCGGGGCAGATACGCAGTATTTT. Its translation is CASSFGADTQYF. The chain carries TRBV7-9 and TRBJ2-3; possibly TRBD2 for D (5 bases). This CDR3 has 12 amino acids. Trimming cost V 3 bases and J 4 bases, with 5 bases left between them. Germline values: CDR1 SEHNR, CDR2 FQNEAQ (reference sequence).

There are a few counts of this clone. The CDR3 DNA sequence: TGTGCCAGCAGCTTGGTGCCAGGGTCCGGTGGCTACACCTTC. Its translation: CASSLVPGSGGYTF. The chain is built from TRBV5-5 and TRBJ1-2; weak D call: TRBD1 (5 bases). Looked up from germline, CDR1 is SGHKS and CDR2 is YYEKEE (reference sequence). The CDR3 loop spans 14 amino acids. V dropped 0 bases and J dropped 7 bases, with 13 bases sitting between them.

The genes are TRBV30 and TRBJ1-2; D perhaps matches TRBD1 (5 bases). V dropped 1 base and J dropped 3 bases, with 9 bases sitting between them. The CDR3 is 13 residues long. Germline CDR1 is GTSNPN and CDR2 is SVGIG (reference sequence). The CDR3 DNA reads TGTGCCTGGAGTGAGGGGACTGACTATGGCTACACCTTC. Translation gives CAWSEGTDYGYTF. Filled out from reference TRBV30 and TRBJ1-2, the complete variable domain reads SQTIHQWPATLVQPVGSPLSLECTVEGTSNPNLYWYRQAAGRGLQLLFYSVGIGQISSEVPQNLSASRPQDRQFILSSKKLLLSDSGFYLCAWSEGTDYGYTFGSGTRLTVV.

The rearrangement uses TRBV5-5 and TRBJ2-2; 9 bases are shared with TRBD1. V dropped 7 bases and J dropped 7; count of bases not matched to a gene: 8. The CDR3 is 14 amino acids. Germline CDR1 reads SGHKS; CDR2 reads YYEKEE (reference sequence). The CDR3 sequence: CASGRDRASGELFF. As DNA, the CDR3 is TGTGCCAGCGGCCGGGACAGGGCGAGCGGGGAGCTGTTTTTT. The variable domain in full, completed from reference TRBV5-5 and TRBJ2-2, reads DAGVTQSPTHLIKTRGQQVTLRCSPISGHKSVSWYQQVLGQGPQFIFQYYEKEERGRGNFPDRFSARQFPNYSSELNVNALLLGDSALYLCASGRDRASGELFFGEGSRLTVL.

The chain links TRBV19 to TRBJ2-1; 11 bases are shared with TRBD2. This CDR3 comprises 15 residues. V dropped 3 bases and J dropped 2; count of bases not matched to a gene: 0. Per the germline V gene, CDR1 is LNHDA and CDR2 is SQIVND (reference sequence). CDR3 in amino acids: CASSMTSGAYNEQFF. The CDR3 coding sequence is TGTGCCAGTAGTATGACTAGCGGGGCCTACAATGAGCAGTTCTTC.

This clone showed up just once. V is TRBV2 and J is TRBJ1-2, with D maybe TRBD1 (6 bases). CDR1 and CDR2 from the germline V gene are SNHLY and FYNNEI. The V and J ends lost 4 bases and 8 bases respectively, with 17 bases between them. This CDR3 is built from 14 residues. CDR3 nucleotides: TGTGCCAGCAGTGTTTCCCCAGGGGCAAAGGGCTACACCTTC. It encodes CASSVSPGAKGYTF.

The sample holds a few counts of this clone. The rearrangement joins TRBV10-3 to TRBJ2-6; the D gene is possibly TRBD2 (6 bases). Trimming shortened V by 10 bases and J by 0 bases, and 10 bases separated the two germline ends. The CDR3 sequence is 14 residues long. The germline CDR1 and CDR2 sequences are ENHRY and SYGVKD. CDR3 DNA sequence: TGTGCCACTCGGGGGTCCTCTGGGGCCAACGTCCTGACTTTC. Translating it yields CATRGSSGANVLTF.

This clone was counted a few times. The rearrangement uses TRBV15 and TRBJ1-3; D call uncertain. This CDR3 has 16 residues. Germline CDR1 is LNHNV and CDR2 is YYDKDF (reference sequence). V was pared by 0 bases and J by 0 bases, with 9 bases between. The CDR3 loop reads CATSRDAQLSGNTIYF. The CDR3 nucleotides are TGTGCCACCAGCAGAGATGCCCAACTCTCTGGAAACACCATATATTTT.

Turning to this clone: This sequence may be a read error, since a much larger clone differs from it by one base. V is TRBV6-5 and J is TRBJ2-7, with TRBD2 identical over 12 bases. Germline-derived CDR1 and CDR2 are MNHEY and SVGAGI. The CDR3 runs to 15 residues. After removal of 5 bases from V and 6 bases from J, the junction contained 8 bases not matched to a gene. CDR3 coding DNA: TGTGCCAGCAGTCCCGGGACTAGCGGGTACTGCGAGCAGTACTTC. It encodes CASSPGTSGYCEQYF.

The rearrangement links TRBV6-5 to TRBJ2-1; 9 nucleotides line up with TRBD1. The CDR3 extends over 15 amino acids. The germline V gene encodes CDR1 MNHEY and CDR2 SVGAGI. V dropped 2 bases and J dropped 7; count of bases not matched to a gene: 6. CDR3: CASSYRQGGLNEQFF. The CDR3 nucleotides read TGTGCCAGCAGTTACCGACAGGGGGGGTTGAATGAGCAGTTCTTC.